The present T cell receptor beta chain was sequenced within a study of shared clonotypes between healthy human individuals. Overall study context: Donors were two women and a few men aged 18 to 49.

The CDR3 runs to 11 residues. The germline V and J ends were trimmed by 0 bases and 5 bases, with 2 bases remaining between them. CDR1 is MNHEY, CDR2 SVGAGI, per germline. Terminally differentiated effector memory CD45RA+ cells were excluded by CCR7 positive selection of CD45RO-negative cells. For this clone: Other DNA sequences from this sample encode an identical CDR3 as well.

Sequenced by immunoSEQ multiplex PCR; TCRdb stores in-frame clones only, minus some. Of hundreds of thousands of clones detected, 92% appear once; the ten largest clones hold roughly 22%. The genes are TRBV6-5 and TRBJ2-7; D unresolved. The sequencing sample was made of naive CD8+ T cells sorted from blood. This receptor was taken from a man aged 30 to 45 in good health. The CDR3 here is CASSYSNEQYF. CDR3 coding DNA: TGTGCCAGCAGTTACTCTAACGAGCAGTACTTC.